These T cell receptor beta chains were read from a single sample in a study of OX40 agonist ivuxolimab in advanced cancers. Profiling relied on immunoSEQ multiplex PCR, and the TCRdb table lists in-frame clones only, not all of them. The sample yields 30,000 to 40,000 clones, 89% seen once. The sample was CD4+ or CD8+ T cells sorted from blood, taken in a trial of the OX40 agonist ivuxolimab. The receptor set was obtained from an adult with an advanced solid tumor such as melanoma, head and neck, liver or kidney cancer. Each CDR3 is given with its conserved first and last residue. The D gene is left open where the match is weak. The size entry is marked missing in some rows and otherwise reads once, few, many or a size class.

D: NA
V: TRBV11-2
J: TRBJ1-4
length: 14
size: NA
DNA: TGTGCCAGCAGCTTAGGTCAGGGACATGAAAAACTGTTTTTT
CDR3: CASSLGQGHEKLFF

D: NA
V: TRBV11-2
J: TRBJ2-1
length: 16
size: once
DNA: TGTGCCAGCAGCCAGGTGGGCCTAGCGATCTACAATGAGCAGTTCTTC
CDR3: CASSQVGLAIYNEQFF

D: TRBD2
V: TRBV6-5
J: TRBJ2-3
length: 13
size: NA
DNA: TGTGCCAGCAGCGGGGGGGCCGGGGATACGCAGTATTTT
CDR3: CASSGGAGDTQYF

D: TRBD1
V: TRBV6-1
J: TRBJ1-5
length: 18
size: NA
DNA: TGTGCCAGCAGTGTAATGGGGACAGGGGGATTTAGCAATCAGCCCCAGCATTTT
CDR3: CASSVMGTGGFSNQPQHF

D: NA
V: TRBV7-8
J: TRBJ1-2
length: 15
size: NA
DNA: TGTGCCAGCAGCTCAGCGGGTGGGACTAACTATGGCTACACCTTC
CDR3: CASSSAGGTNYGYTF

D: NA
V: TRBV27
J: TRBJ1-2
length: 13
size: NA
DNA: TGTGCCAGCAGTTGGGAGGGGAACTATGGCTACACCTTC
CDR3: CASSWEGNYGYTF

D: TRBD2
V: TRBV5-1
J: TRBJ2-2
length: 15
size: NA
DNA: TGCGCCACCGGACTAGCGGGGTCTATTACCGGGGAGCTGTTTTTT
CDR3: CATGLAGSITGELFF

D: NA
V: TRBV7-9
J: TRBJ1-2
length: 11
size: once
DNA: TGTGCCAGCAGCTTAGATTCTGGCTACACCTTC
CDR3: CASSLDSGYTF

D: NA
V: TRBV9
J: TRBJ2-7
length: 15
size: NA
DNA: TGTGCCAGCAGCGTAGCTGGCACTCAGGGAAACGAGCAGTACTTC
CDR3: CASSVAGTQGNEQYF

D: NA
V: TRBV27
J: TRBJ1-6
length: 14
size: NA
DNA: TGTGCCAGCTCCTACAGCTCCTATAATTCACCCCTCCACTTT
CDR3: CASSYSSYNSPLHF

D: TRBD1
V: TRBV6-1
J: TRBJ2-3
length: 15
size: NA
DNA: TGTGCCAGCAGTGGCGGGACAGGGGACGCAGATACGCAGTATTTT
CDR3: CASSGGTGDADTQYF

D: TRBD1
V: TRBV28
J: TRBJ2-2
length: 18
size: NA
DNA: TGTGCCAGCAGTCCACGACAGGGGGCAGGGTCGGACACCGGGGAGCTGTTTTTT
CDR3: CASSPRQGAGSDTGELFF

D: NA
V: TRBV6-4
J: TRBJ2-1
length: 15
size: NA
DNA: TGTGCCAGCAGTACCACTAGTTCCATTTACAATGAGCAGTTCTTC
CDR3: CASSTTSSIYNEQFF

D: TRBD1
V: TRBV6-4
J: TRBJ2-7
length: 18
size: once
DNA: TGTGCCAGCAGTGACTCAGACAGGGGCAAGGGTCTTAGGTACGAGCAGTACTTC
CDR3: CASSDSDRGKGLRYEQYF

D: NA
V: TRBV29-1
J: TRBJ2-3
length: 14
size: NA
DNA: TGCAGCGTTCACACTCCCCGGGCCACAGATACGCAGTATTTT
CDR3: CSVHTPRATDTQYF

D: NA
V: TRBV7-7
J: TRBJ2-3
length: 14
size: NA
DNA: TGTGCTAGCAGCTATGGGGGCAACACAGATACGCAGTATTTT
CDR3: CASSYGGNTDTQYF

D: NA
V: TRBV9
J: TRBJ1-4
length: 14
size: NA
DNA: TGTGCCAGCTCCTCGATTGCAACTAATGAAAAACTGTTTTTT
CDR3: CASSSIATNEKLFF

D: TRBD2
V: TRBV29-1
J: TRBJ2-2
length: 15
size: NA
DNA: TGCAGCGTCAAATCAGGCGGGGGGAACACCGGGGAGCTGTTTTTT
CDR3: CSVKSGGGNTGELFF

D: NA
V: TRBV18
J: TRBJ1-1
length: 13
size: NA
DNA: TGTGCCAGCTCACCGCTTCCGGACCGTGAAGCTTTCTTT
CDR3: CASSPLPDREAFF

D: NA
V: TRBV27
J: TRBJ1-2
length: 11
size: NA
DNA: TGTGCCAGCAGTTTCGGGGGCGGCTACACCTTC
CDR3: CASSFGGGYTF

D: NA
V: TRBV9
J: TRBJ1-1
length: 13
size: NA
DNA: TGTGCCAGCAGAACGGACGCGAACACTGAAGCTTTCTTT
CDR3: CASRTDANTEAFF

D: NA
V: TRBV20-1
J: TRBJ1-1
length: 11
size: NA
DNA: TGCAGTGTGAGGGAGGCCACTGAAGCTTTCTTT
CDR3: CSVREATEAFF

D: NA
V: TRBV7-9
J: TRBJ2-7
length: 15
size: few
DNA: TGTGCCAGCAGCTTAGTAGGCAGGGAGACCTACGAGCAGTACTTC
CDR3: CASSLVGRETYEQYF

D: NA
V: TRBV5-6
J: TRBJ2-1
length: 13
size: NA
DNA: TGTGCCAGCAGCCTGGCCCCCGGATTTGAGCAGTTCTTC
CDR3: CASSLAPGFEQFF

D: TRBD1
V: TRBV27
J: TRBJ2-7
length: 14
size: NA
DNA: TGTGCCAGCAGTTCGGGACAGGGGAGGAACGAGCAGTACTTC
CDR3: CASSSGQGRNEQYF

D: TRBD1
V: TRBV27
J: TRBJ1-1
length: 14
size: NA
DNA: TGTGCCAGCAGTCCCACAGGGGCGATCGCTGAAGCTTTCTTT
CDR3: CASSPTGAIAEAFF

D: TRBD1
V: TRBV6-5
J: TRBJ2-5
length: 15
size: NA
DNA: TGTGCCACCTCTCATGGGACAGGGGGCCTGGAGACCCAGTACTTC
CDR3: CATSHGTGGLETQYF

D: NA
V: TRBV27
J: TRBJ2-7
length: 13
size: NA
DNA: TGTGCCAGCAGTATTAAGAGGGGATACGAGCAGTACTTC
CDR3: CASSIKRGYEQYF

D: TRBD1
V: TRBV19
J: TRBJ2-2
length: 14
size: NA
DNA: TGTGCCAGCCTTCGGACAGGGGGTGCCGGGGAGCTGTTTTTT
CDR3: CASLRTGGAGELFF

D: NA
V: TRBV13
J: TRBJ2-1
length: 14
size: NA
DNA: TGTGCCAGCAGCTTGGTGGGGGGAAGCAATGAGCAGTTCTTC
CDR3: CASSLVGGSNEQFF

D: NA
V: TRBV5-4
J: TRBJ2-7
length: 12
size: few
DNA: TGTGCCAGCAGCTTTGGAGGGTACGAGCAGTACTTC
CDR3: CASSFGGYEQYF

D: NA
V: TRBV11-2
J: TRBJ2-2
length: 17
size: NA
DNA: TGTGCCAGCAGTGTGTCCAGGAGGGGAGTGAACACCGGGGAGCTGTTTTTT
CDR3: CASSVSRRGVNTGELFF

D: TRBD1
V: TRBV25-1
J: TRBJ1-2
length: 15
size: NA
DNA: TGTGCCAGCAGTGGCCTGACAGGGATTATCTATGGCTACACCTTC
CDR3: CASSGLTGIIYGYTF

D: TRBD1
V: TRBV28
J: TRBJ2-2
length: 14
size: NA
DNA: TGTGCCAGCAGGGGGACAGGGGGAACCGGGGAGCTGTTTTTT
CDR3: CASRGTGGTGELFF

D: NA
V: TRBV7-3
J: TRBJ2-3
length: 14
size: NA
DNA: TGTGCCAGCAGCCCTAGCGTTAGCACAGATACGCAGTATTTT
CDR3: CASSPSVSTDTQYF

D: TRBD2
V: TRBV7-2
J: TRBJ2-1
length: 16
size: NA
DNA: TGTGCCAGCAGCCTCGGACTAGCGGGGGAGCTTAATGAGCAGTTCTTC
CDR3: CASSLGLAGELNEQFF

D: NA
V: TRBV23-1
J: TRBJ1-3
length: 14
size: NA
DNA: TGCGCCAGCCGCCCGCCACGCTCTGGAAACACCATATATTTT
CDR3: CASRPPRSGNTIYF

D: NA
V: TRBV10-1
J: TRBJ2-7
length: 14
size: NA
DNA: TGCGCCAGCAGTGAGTACAGGGTCGCCTACGAGCAGTACTTC
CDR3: CASSEYRVAYEQYF

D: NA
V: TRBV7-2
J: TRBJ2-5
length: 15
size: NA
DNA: TGTGCCAGCAGCCTACGTGGGGCGGGGAAAGAGACCCAGTACTTC
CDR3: CASSLRGAGKETQYF

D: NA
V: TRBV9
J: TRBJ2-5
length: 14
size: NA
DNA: TGTGCCAGCAGCGTAGTTGACTTCCAAGAGACCCAGTACTTC
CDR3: CASSVVDFQETQYF

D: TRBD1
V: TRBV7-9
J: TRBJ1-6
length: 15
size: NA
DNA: TGTGCCAGCAGCTTAGCGGACAGGGGGGATTCACCCCTCCACTTT
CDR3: CASSLADRGDSPLHF

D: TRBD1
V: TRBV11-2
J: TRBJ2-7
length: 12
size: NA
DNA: TGTGCCAGCAGCGACAGGGTCTACGAGCAGTACTTC
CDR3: CASSDRVYEQYF

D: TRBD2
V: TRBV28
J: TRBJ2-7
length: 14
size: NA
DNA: TGTGCCAGCAGGGGACTAGCGGGTGCCTACGAGCAGTACTTC
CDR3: CASRGLAGAYEQYF

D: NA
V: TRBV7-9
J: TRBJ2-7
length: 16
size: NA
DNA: TGTGCCAGCAGCCCTCTCACCGGGACGGCCTCCTACGAGCAGTACTTC
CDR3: CASSPLTGTASYEQYF

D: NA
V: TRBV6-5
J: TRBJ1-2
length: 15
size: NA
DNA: TGTGCCAGCAGTTACGGGGGCGTTTTTGGCTATGGCTACACCTTC
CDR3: CASSYGGVFGYGYTF

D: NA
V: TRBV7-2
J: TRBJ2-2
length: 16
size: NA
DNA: TGTGCCAGCAGCTTAGACAAGACACTCACCACCGGGGAGCTGTTTTTT
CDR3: CASSLDKTLTTGELFF

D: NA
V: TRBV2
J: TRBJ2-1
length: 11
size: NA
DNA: TGTGCCAGCAGTGCCTACAATGAGCAGTTCTTC
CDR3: CASSAYNEQFF

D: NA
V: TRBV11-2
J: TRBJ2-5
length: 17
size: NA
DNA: TGTGCCAGCAGCTTAGTGGGGACATCCTCGGACCAAGAGACCCAGTACTTC
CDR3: CASSLVGTSSDQETQYF

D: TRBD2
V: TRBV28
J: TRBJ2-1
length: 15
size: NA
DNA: TGTGCCAGCGGAGACACTAGCGGGGGGAAAAATGAGCAGTTCTTC
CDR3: CASGDTSGGKNEQFF

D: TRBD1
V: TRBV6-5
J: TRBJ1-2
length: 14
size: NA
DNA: TGTGCCAGCAGTTGGACAGGGGGCGACTATGGCTACACCTTC
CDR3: CASSWTGGDYGYTF

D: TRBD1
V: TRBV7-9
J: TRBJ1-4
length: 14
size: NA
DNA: TGTGCCAGCAGCTCGGACAGGGGGGAAGAAAAACTGTTTTTT
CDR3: CASSSDRGEEKLFF

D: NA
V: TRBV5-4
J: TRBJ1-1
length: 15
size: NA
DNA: TGTGCCAGCAGCTCAGATGGACAGTGGAACACTGAAGCTTTCTTT
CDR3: CASSSDGQWNTEAFF

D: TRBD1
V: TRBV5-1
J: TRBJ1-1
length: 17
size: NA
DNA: TGCGCCAGCAGCTTCGACGACAGGGGATGGGTAGAGACTGAAGCTTTCTTT
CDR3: CASSFDDRGWVETEAFF

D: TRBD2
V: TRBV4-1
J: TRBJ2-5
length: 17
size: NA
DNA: TGCGCCAGCAGCCAGGGGTCTCGGGGGGGGACTAAAGAGACCCAGTACTTC
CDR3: CASSQGSRGGTKETQYF